This T cell receptor (beta chain) derives from a study of T cells after posttransplantation cyclophosphamide. Study outcomes and limitations: Recipient CMV seropositivity and CMV reactivation strongly tracked TRB clonality.

V was pared by 4 bases and J by 3 bases, with 12 bases of the junction left unmatched. The CDR3 has 17 residues. From germline, CDR1 is MDHEN and CDR2 SYDVKM. Libraries were prepared by immunoSEQ multiplex PCR; TCRdb keeps only in-frame clonotypes and omits some of them. The sample has about 47,000 clones, around 94% seen once. In the case of this clone: Its antigen is currently unknown.

The chain links TRBV28 to TRBJ1-1; 9 nucleotides match TRBD1. Sequencing was done on a sample of PBMCs. The origin of this receptor is a woman aged 30 to 39 in good health and a related stem cell transplant donor. CDR3 bases: TGTGCCAGCAGTTATACAGGGGGCGCAAGAGATTACACTGAAGCTTTCTTT. Protein sequence: CASSYTGGARDYTEAFF.